Below are 22 T cell receptor beta chains sequenced from a single sample in a study of blood T cell repertoires in COVID-19. Using immunoSEQ multiplex PCR, the repertoire was profiled, and TCRdb retains in-frame clones only, with some absent. The sample contains 200,000 to 250,000 clones, almost 90% of which appear only once. Input material: peripheral blood. Receptors were obtained from a man younger than 30 with active or convalescent COVID-19.

This clone appeared a few times. The chain has TRBV5-1 and TRBJ2-1; 11 bases agree with TRBD2. The germline CDR1 and CDR2 sequences are SGHRS and YFSETQ. Unmatched junction bases numbered 2, after V lost 3 bases and J lost 3 bases. This CDR3 is built from 15 residues. CDR3 residues: CASSSTSGSYNEQFF. In nucleotides, the CDR3 is TGCGCCAGCAGCTCTACTAGCGGGAGCTACAATGAGCAGTTCTTC.

This clone appeared a few times. The J gene is TRBJ2-2, the V gene TRBV24-1; 9 bases are a match to TRBD2. CDR3 size: 16 residues. V lost 0 bases and J lost 3; bases outside the gene matches: 1. Germline V CDR1 and CDR2: KGHDR, SFDVKD. CDR3 in DNA: TGTGCCACCAGTGATTTGGCTAGCGGGGACACCGGGGAGCTGTTTTTT. This codes for CATSDLASGDTGELFF.

The CDR3 bases are TGTGCCAGCAGTTTTAGACAGGGGTCTCTGAACACTGAAGCTTTCTTT. Protein sequence: CASSFRQGSLNTEAFF. V usage is TRBV6-6 and J usage is TRBJ1-1; 8 bases agree with TRBD1. The V gene's germline CDR1 is MNHNY and CDR2 SVGAGI (reference sequence). The CDR3 length is 16 residues. The trim removed 4 bases at V and 0 bases at J, leaving 7 bases unmatched.

The chain recombines TRBV28 with TRBJ2-5; TRBD2 matches at 10 bases. V lost 7 bases, J lost 5 bases, and 19 bases stayed unmatched. Germline assignment: CDR1 MDHEN and CDR2 SYDVKM. The CDR3 covers 18 residues. For the CDR3, the DNA is TGTGCCAGCAAATTGGGGGTAGGGGCTAGCGGGAGAGCGGAGACCCAGTACTTC. This codes for CASKLGVGASGRAETQYF.

The chain is built from TRBV6-5 and TRBJ2-5, with TRBD1 matching 11 bases. V dropped 2 bases and J dropped 4; count of bases not matched to a gene: 3. Germline V CDR1 and CDR2: MNHEY, SVGAGI. This CDR3 contains 15 residues. The CDR3 nucleotides read TGTGCCAGCAGTTACGCGGGACAGGGGGGAGAGACCCAGTACTTC. Encoded protein: CASSYAGQGGETQYF.

The V gene is TRBV9, the J gene TRBJ2-7; D may be TRBD1 (7 bases). The CDR3 runs 15 residues. The V end was cut by 0 bases, the J end by 4 bases, with 14 bases between. Germline assignment: CDR1 SGDLS and CDR2 YYNGEE. The CDR3 is CASSVGGTEDYEQYF. For the CDR3, the DNA is TGTGCCAGCAGCGTAGGCGGGACAGAAGATTACGAGCAGTACTTC.

The chain combines TRBV6-5 with TRBJ2-3; D possibly corresponds to TRBD2 (6 bases). The germline V and J ends were trimmed by 6 bases and 4 bases, with 11 bases remaining between them. This CDR3 comprises 13 residues. The germline V gene encodes CDR1 MNHEY and CDR2 SVGAGI. CDR3 amino acids: CASRSGVADTQYF. Written as DNA, the CDR3 is TGTGCCAGCAGGTCGGGAGTCGCAGATACGCAGTATTTT.

The chain links TRBV3-1 (or the pseudogene TRBV3-2) to TRBJ1-6; 9 bases align to TRBD1. The CDR3 runs 14 residues. The trim removed 5 bases at V and 8 bases at J, leaving 4 bases unmatched. Germline-derived CDR1 and CDR2 are LGHDT and YNNKEL (reference sequence). The DNA for the CDR3 is TGTGCCAGCAGCATGCGGGACAGGGATTCACCCCTCCACTTT. This sequence encodes CASSMRDRDSPLHF.

V is TRBV5-1 and J is TRBJ2-1; D is possibly TRBD2 (6 bases). From germline, CDR1 is SGHRS and CDR2 YFSETQ. The V gene lost 6 bases and the J gene lost 9 bases, with 13 bases spanning the gap. This CDR3 region has 12 residues. The CDR3 DNA reads as TGCGCCAGCAAACGGGAGATCGGTGAGCAGTTCTTC. Amino acids: CASKREIGEQFF. The full variable domain, in which reference TRBV5-1 and TRBJ2-1 provide the parts outside the CDR3, is KAGVTQTPRYLIKTRGQQVTLSCSPISGHRSVSWYQQTPGQGLQFLFEYFSETQRNKGNFPGRFSGRQFSNSRSEMNVSTLELGDSALYLCASKREIGEQFFGPGTRLTVL.

This clone was counted once. J is TRBJ1-5 and V is TRBV4-1, with D unclear. Germline V gives CDR1 MGHRA, CDR2 YSYEKL. The CDR3 totals 15 residues. V was pared by 4 bases and J by 6 bases, with 16 bases between. As DNA, the CDR3 is TGCGCCAGCAGCCTCACGGAAGAGGAAGGTCAGCCCCAGCATTTT. It translates to CASSLTEEEGQPQHF.

This clone was recorded only once. CDR3 sequence reads: CASGELPGGTEAFF. CDR3 sequence (DNA): TGCGCCAGCGGGGAACTACCCGGGGGCACTGAAGCTTTCTTT. The J gene is TRBJ1-1, the V gene TRBV10-2, with D possibly TRBD1 on 5 matching bases. Trimming cost V 8 bases and J 4 bases, with 17 bases left between them. Germline loops: CDR1 WSHSY, CDR2 SAAADI. This CDR3 comprises 14 residues.

This clone was observed once. This chain connects TRBV19 to TRBJ2-1; 7 nucleotides align to TRBD2. Per the germline V gene, CDR1 is LNHDA and CDR2 is SQIVND (reference sequence). The CDR3 is 15 amino acids. V was clipped by 7 bases and J by 0 bases; unmatched bases: 6. Here the CDR3 reads CASTERGYSYNEQFF. CDR3 nucleotides: TGTGCCAGTACCGAGCGGGGTTACTCCTACAATGAGCAGTTCTTC.

The count of this clone is one. This chain links TRBV6-4 with TRBJ2-7; D is unclear. The CDR3 contains 13 residues. CDR1 is MRHNA and CDR2 is SNTAGT in the germline V gene. Trimming cost V 2 bases and J 3 bases, with 8 bases left between them. For the CDR3, the DNA is TGTGCCAGCAGTGACCCTTCCTTCTACGAGCAGTACTTC. This gives the protein CASSDPSFYEQYF.

The chain uses TRBV9 and TRBJ1-3; D possibly corresponds to TRBD1 (5 bases). V dropped 5 bases and J dropped 0 bases, with 9 bases sitting between them. The CDR3 has 14 residues. Germline values: CDR1 SGDLS, CDR2 YYNGEE. The CDR3 sequence is CASSLGPSGNTIYF. The CDR3 DNA sequence: TGTGCCAGCAGTCTGGGGCCCTCTGGAAACACCATATATTTT.

The chain employs TRBV19 and TRBJ1-2; D possibly corresponds to TRBD1 (6 bases). CDR1 is LNHDA and CDR2 is SQIVND in the germline V gene (reference sequence). Trimming took off 5 bases at V and 4 bases at J, with 14 bases between the two ends. This CDR3 comprises 14 residues. CDR3 nucleotides: TGTGCCAGTAGTCCTACGACAGGAAGCTATGGCTACACCTTC. As protein: CASSPTTGSYGYTF.

The CDR3 DNA sequence: TGTGCCAGCAGTGCGGGACTAGCCAGCACAGATACGCAGTATTTT. Its protein is CASSAGLASTDTQYF. The chain employs TRBV27 and TRBJ2-3; 9 bases align to TRBD2. There are 15 residues in the CDR3. Per germline, CDR1 MNHEY and CDR2 SMNVEV (reference sequence). Trimming took 5 bases from V and 0 from J; bases not matched to a gene: 3.

The CDR3 loop reads CASSVERGLDGYTF. The CDR3 nucleotides read TGTGCCAGCAGTGTGGAAAGGGGGCTGGATGGCTACACCTTC. The chain has TRBV2 and TRBJ1-2; 7 bases align to TRBD1. Germline trimming cut 4 bases from V and 6 bases from J; bases unmatched to any gene: 8. This CDR3 region has 14 residues. Germline CDR1 SNHLY, CDR2 FYNNEI.

This clone was detected a few times. This sequence joins TRBV10-3 and TRBJ1-3, with 11 bases matching TRBD1. Germline lookup yields CDR1 ENHRY and CDR2 SYGVKD. After removal of 10 bases from V and 3 bases from J, the junction contained 5 bases not matched to a gene. This CDR3 comprises 14 residues. CDR3 nucleotide sequence: TGTGCCACCTCGGGACAGGGGGTTGGAAACACCATATATTTT. The encoded protein is CATSGQGVGNTIYF.

V usage is TRBV5-1 and J usage is TRBJ1-1; D perhaps matches TRBD1 (6 bases). The CDR3 length is 16 residues. Germline lookup yields CDR1 SGHRS and CDR2 YFSETQ. Trimming removed 1 base from V and 5 bases from J, with 18 bases in between. DNA of the CDR3: TGCGCCAGCAGCTTGTCAATATCAGGGGTAAGAACTGAAGCTTTCTTT. This translates into CASSLSISGVRTEAFF.

The rearrangement joins TRBV3-1 (or the pseudogene TRBV3-2) to TRBJ2-7; 7 positions match TRBD2. This CDR3 has 18 amino acids. The germline V gene has CDR1 LGHDT and CDR2 YNNKEL (reference sequence). The junction had 13 bases not matched to a gene; V was cut back by 2 bases and J by 0 bases. The CDR3 sequence is CASSQTLPGGGSSYEQYF. CDR3 nucleotide sequence: TGTGCCAGCAGCCAAACCCTACCCGGTGGCGGGAGCTCCTACGAGCAGTACTTC.

This sequence joins TRBV7-2 and TRBJ2-7; 7 bases agree with TRBD2. The CDR3 contains 14 residues. CDR1 SGHTA and CDR2 FQGNSA come from the germline V gene. V lost 1 base, J lost 1 base, and 1 base stayed unmatched. CDR3 sequence reads: CASSLGLASYEQYF. DNA for the CDR3: TGTGCCAGCAGCTTAGGACTAGCTTCCTACGAGCAGTACTTC.

This CDR3 is CASSRLTGVGEAFF. The DNA of the CDR3 is TGTGCCAGCAGCCGCCTGACGGGGGTGGGTGAAGCTTTCTTT. The chain links TRBV3-1 (or the pseudogene TRBV3-2) to TRBJ1-1; D perhaps matches TRBD1 (5 bases). Trimming stripped 4 bases from V and 7 bases from J, with 16 bases between. The CDR3 extends over 14 amino acids. Germline V CDR1 and CDR2: LGHDT, YNNKEL (reference sequence).